This entry features one T cell receptor beta chain sequence. V gave up 4 bases and J gave up 4 bases, with 7 bases separating them. CDR3 length: 11 amino acids. Per germline, CDR1 SQVTM and CDR2 ANQGSEA. Within the 2 weeks before study entry, each person in the exposed group met a COVID-19 case. Under the authors' procedure: Nucleated cell number was recorded as an estimate derived from reference gene primer amplification. Measured with immunoSEQ multiplex PCR; TCRdb has only the in-frame clones, and not every one. V, J and clone size reflect that table, while D and trimming were determined from the DNA. The data show a few hundred thousand clones, 85% seen once. The data stem from a study of blood T cell repertoires in COVID-19. Study in general: PBMCs, B-cell-depleted T cells, or T cells were the source of the cDNA or gDNA that made up the material.

The chain carries TRBV29-1 and TRBJ1-2, with D uncertain. Sequenced sample: PBMCs or T cells enriched from blood (not recorded which). The clonotype comes from a woman in her forties or fifties who had been exposed to COVID-19. CDR3 in amino acids: CSVVAAYGYTF. The CDR3 coding sequence is TGCAGCGTTGTGGCGGCCTATGGCTACACCTTC.